Listed below are T cell receptor beta chains from one sample, sequenced in a study of T cell repertoires in cytomegalovirus infection. Their cognate antigens are unknown. TCRdb independently ran MiXCR on the reads; one entry per CDR3 protein. This sample carries about 770,000 distinct CDR3 sequences, almost 30% of them seen once, and the ten largest clones take around 14%. Specimen: cultured CD8+ T cells from PBMCs, collected from culture after CMV antigen stimulation. The receptor source for this set is a human donor in good health (CMV status not recorded). Some clones in this sample may be carry-over from other donors' samples. CDR3s include the opening cysteine and the closing phenylalanine or tryptophan. A D gene is named only where the DNA matches it firmly. Clone size is not always given. Where it is, it says once, few, many or a class for expanded clones.

V	size	D	J	DNA	CDR3
TRBV4-2	few	TRBD1	TRBJ1-6	TGTGCCAGCAGCCGGGGGACAGGAAGCTCCTATAATTCACCCCTCCACTTT	CASSRGTGSSYNSPLHF
TRBV24-1	few	TRBD2	TRBJ2-1	TGTGCCACCAGTGGATACGGTAGCGGGGGACCCTCCTACAATGAGCAGTTCTTC	CATSGYGSGGPSYNEQFF
TRBV7-9	.	TRBD2	TRBJ2-1	TGTGCCAGCAGCTTAAATAGCGGGGGCAGCTCCTACAATGAGCAGTTCTTC	CASSLNSGGSSYNEQFF
TRBV19	few	.	TRBJ2-2	TGTGCCAGTGACCGAGCGGGCGGGGAGCTGTTTTTT	CASDRAGGELFF
TRBV6-5	few	.	TRBJ2-1	TGTGCCAGCAGTTATGGAGACTACCCCTACAATGAGCAGTTCTTC	CASSYGDYPYNEQFF
TRBV11-2	few	TRBD1	TRBJ2-3	TGTGCCAGCAGCTTAGATCAGGGGGCGAGAGATACGCAGTATTTT	CASSLDQGARDTQYF
TRBV7-4	.	.	TRBJ1-2	TGTGCCAGCAGCCCACCCAACCACGACCGTCGGAACTATGGCTACACCTTC	CASSPPNHDRRNYGYTF
TRBV7-8	few	TRBD1	TRBJ1-2	TGTGCCAGCAGCTTACCGCGGACAGGGACGTTGGACTATGGCTACACCTTC	CASSLPRTGTLDYGYTF
TRBV4-2	.	TRBD1	TRBJ1-5	TGTGCCAGCAGCCAAGGACAGGGGAAGGGCCAGCCCCAGCATTTT	CASSQGQGKGQPQHF
TRBV12-3/TRBV12-4	.	.	TRBJ2-5	TGTGCCAGCAGGTCGGACCGTGGGACCCAAGAGACCCAGTACTTC	CASRSDRGTQETQYF
TRBV5-4	few	.	TRBJ2-1	TGTGCCATGGTTACAGGGCCCTACAATGAGCAGTTCTTC	CAMVTGPYNEQFF
TRBV7-8	many	TRBD1	TRBJ2-2	TGTGCCAGCAGCTTAGACCGGGACAGGGGTAACACCGGGGAGCTGTTTTTT	CASSLDRDRGNTGELFF
TRBV6-6	few	.	TRBJ2-3	TGTGCCAGCAGTTACTGGGGGGGCGATCGAGATACGCAGTATTTT	CASSYWGGDRDTQYF
TRBV27	.	.	TRBJ1-2	TGTGCCAGCAGTTCCGGGACCACTGGCTACACCTTC	CASSSGTTGYTF
TRBV5-1	.	TRBD1	TRBJ1-2	TGCGCCAGCAGCTTGCGTACAGGGGGCGTATCGAATGGCTACACCTTC	CASSLRTGGVSNGYTF
TRBV4-2	.	TRBD2	TRBJ2-1	TGTGCCAGCAGCCGATTTATAGCGGGAAGCTCCTACAATGAGCAGTTCTTC	CASSRFIAGSSYNEQFF
TRBV12-5	.	.	TRBJ1-1	TGTGCTAGTTCCTTCCAGGAGTACACTGAAGCTTTCTTT	CASSFQEYTEAFF
TRBV4-3	.	TRBD2	TRBJ2-5	TGCGCCAGCAGCCAAGATCAGACTAGCGGGGGTGGGGGGACCCAGTACTTC	CASSQDQTSGGGGTQYF
TRBV6-1	.	.	TRBJ1-4	TGTGCCAGCAGTTATGGGGTTCCCGCTGAAAAACTGTTTTTT	CASSYGVPAEKLFF
TRBV12-3/TRBV12-4	many	.	TRBJ1-1	TGTGCCAGCACCCTCGGGGGGGGGAACACTGAAGCTTTCTTT	CASTLGGGNTEAFF
TRBV10-3	.	TRBD1	TRBJ2-5	TGTGCCATCAAGCGGACAGGGAAACAAGAGACCCAGTACTTC	CAIKRTGKQETQYF
TRBV7-9	many	.	TRBJ1-5	TGTGCCAGCAGCTTAGAGAACAGCCCCAATCAGCCCCAGCATTTT	CASSLENSPNQPQHF
TRBV7-9	.	.	TRBJ1-1	TGTGCCAGCAGCTCCCGTCTTAATCAGGACGCTGAAGCTTTCTTT	CASSSRLNQDAEAFF
TRBV7-2	few	.	TRBJ1-1	TGTGCCAGCAGCTTAGTCCAGGGGCGGGAAAACACTGAAGCTTTCTTT	CASSLVQGRENTEAFF
TRBV7-8	few	TRBD1	TRBJ1-6	TGTGCCAGCAGCGCCGGGACAGGGGAATTCGGTAATTCACCCCTCCACTTT	CASSAGTGEFGNSPLHF